Detailed here is one T cell receptor beta chain. V shed 5 bases and J shed 0 bases, with 7 bases lying between them. CDR1 and CDR2 (germline): LNHDA, SQIVND (reference sequence). The CDR3 runs to 14 residues. Measured with immunoSEQ multiplex PCR; TCRdb has only the in-frame clones, and not every one. Here the sample spans under 20,000 clones, about 90% being singletons. The sample is drawn from a study of lymphopenia after photon versus proton radiotherapy. The rearrangement links TRBV19 to TRBJ1-4; D is uncertain. This TCR was recovered from a man between 60 and 70 years old with pancreatic cancer. The sample in question was peripheral blood, obtained from a patient treated with photon-based radiotherapy. The CDR3 loop is CASSLSATNEKLFF. Here the CDR3 DNA reads TGTGCCAGTAGTCTAAGCGCAACTAATGAAAAACTGTTTTTT.